The 22 T cell receptor beta chains below come from one sample, sequenced in a study of blood T cell repertoires in COVID-19. Here immunoSEQ multiplex PCR was the method, and the copy in TCRdb shows in-frame clones only, minus some. The sample holds some 110,000 clones, about 88% seen once. Sequencing was performed on peripheral blood. These receptors all stem from a man aged 40-50 years with acute or convalescent COVID-19.

V is TRBV9 and J is TRBJ1-1; a weak D match, TRBD1 (6 bases). The CDR3 has 14 amino acids. In germline, CDR1 is SGDLS, CDR2 YYNGEE. Trimming pared 3 bases from V and 3 bases from J, leaving 12 bases between. CDR3 DNA: TGTGCCAGCAGCGGCCGGGGGGCGGACACTGAAGCTTTCTTT. It codes for CASSGRGADTEAFF.

The chain combines TRBV19 with TRBJ1-2; D possibly corresponds to TRBD1 (6 bases). V was clipped by 5 bases and J by 1 base, with 11 bases between them. This CDR3 comprises 14 residues. Germline V gene lookup returns CDR1 LNHDA and CDR2 SQIVND (reference sequence). CDR3: CASSRQVLNYGYTF. The CDR3 nucleotides read TGTGCCAGTAGTCGACAGGTCCTTAACTATGGCTACACCTTC.

The chain uses TRBV15 and TRBJ2-3, with D hard to call. CDR1 LNHNV and CDR2 YYDKDF come from the germline V gene (reference sequence). The CDR3 totals 14 residues. Deletions cut 0 bases from V and 3 bases from J, with 7 bases between. CDR3: CATSRDHGTDTQYF. CDR3 coding DNA: TGTGCCACCAGCAGAGATCACGGGACAGATACGCAGTATTTT.

The sample holds one count of this clone. The chain carries TRBV5-1 and TRBJ1-4, with D possibly being TRBD1 (6 bases). The ends were cut back, 4 bases at V and 3 bases at J, with 10 bases in the middle. The CDR3 runs to 14 residues. Germline CDR1 is SGHRS and CDR2 is YFSETQ. CDR3 sequence reads: CASSREGANEKLFF. As DNA, the CDR3 is TGCGCCAGCAGCCGGGAGGGGGCTAATGAAAAACTGTTTTTT.

The chain combines TRBV27 with TRBJ2-7, with TRBD1 matching over 9 bases. CDR1 is MNHEY, CDR2 SMNVEV, per germline (reference sequence). V lost 3 bases, J lost 2 bases, and 5 bases stayed unmatched. The CDR3 totals 15 residues. The CDR3 DNA is TGTGCCAGCAGTTTTAAACAGGGGGCGGCCTACGAGCAGTACTTC. This codes for CASSFKQGAAYEQYF.

This rearrangement joins TRBV5-1 to TRBJ2-7; 7 nucleotides line up with TRBD1. V lost 4 bases, J lost 5 bases, and 6 bases stayed unmatched. The CDR3 runs to 13 residues. Per the germline V gene, CDR1 is SGHRS and CDR2 is YFSETQ. The CDR3 sequence is CASSVNRGHEQYF. The CDR3 DNA follows: TGCGCCAGCAGCGTGAACAGGGGCCACGAGCAGTACTTC.

This chain links TRBV5-6 with TRBJ2-7, with TRBD2 as a possible D gene (6 bases). The CDR3 consists of 14 residues. Per germline, CDR1 SGHDT and CDR2 YYEEEE. Between the trimmed V and J ends, which lost 1 base and 4 bases, there was a span of 12 bases. CDR3 protein: CASSLRGVGYEQYF. Written as DNA, the CDR3 is TGTGCCAGCAGCTTGCGCGGGGTCGGATACGAGCAGTACTTC.

The CDR3 bases are TGTGCCAGCTCAACCGCCGAGAACCCTGAGATGGCCCAGTACTTC. Encoded protein: CASSTAENPEMAQYF. This chain links TRBV18 with TRBJ2-5; no reliable D call. Trimming cost V 5 bases and J 9 bases, with 22 bases left between them. From germline, CDR1 is KGHSH and CDR2 LQKENI. The CDR3 sequence is 15 residues long.

The rearrangement joins TRBV29-1 to TRBJ2-1, with 8 bases identical to TRBD2. The germline gives CDR1 SQVTM, CDR2 ANQGSEA. The CDR3 length is 15 residues. Trimming cost V 4 bases and J 7 bases; bases outside gene matches: 12. CDR3 loop: CSVGLEGLARNEQFF. For the CDR3, the DNA is TGCAGCGTTGGACTTGAAGGACTAGCCCGGAATGAGCAGTTCTTC.

This clone was counted between two and nine times. This chain uses TRBV30 with TRBJ2-3; TRBD2 is a possible D gene (5 bases). Germline V gene lookup returns CDR1 GTSNPN and CDR2 SVGIG (reference sequence). The CDR3 has 16 amino acids. Between the trimmed V and J ends, which lost 2 bases and 5 bases, there was a span of 20 bases. The CDR3 nucleotides are TGTGCCTGGAGTAAACGGCGTCCCGCTCGGGGAGATACGCAGTATTTT. Its protein is CAWSKRRPARGDTQYF.

The chain employs TRBV7-2 and TRBJ2-1; 10 bases are shared with TRBD2. The V gene's germline CDR1 is SGHTA and CDR2 FQGNSA. The CDR3 totals 16 residues. With V trimmed by 0 bases and J by 9 bases, 8 bases remained unmatched. This CDR3 reads CASSLARSGGAGEQFF. In nucleotides, the CDR3 is TGTGCCAGCAGCTTAGCGCGCAGCGGGGGGGCCGGTGAGCAGTTCTTC.

This clone was seen many times. J is TRBJ1-2 and V is TRBV5-6; 9 positions agree with TRBD1. This CDR3 spans 15 amino acids. CDR1 SGHDT and CDR2 YYEEEE come from the germline V gene. V lost 2 bases, J lost 0 bases, and 2 bases stayed unmatched. CDR3 amino acids: CASSFWDRANYGYTF. Written as DNA, the CDR3 is TGTGCCAGCAGCTTTTGGGACAGGGCTAACTATGGCTACACCTTC.

This clone has only one observation. The chain recombines TRBV28 with TRBJ2-1, with 10 nucleotides matching TRBD2. J gave up 4 bases and V 5 bases, and 5 bases lay outside the gene matches. The CDR3 is made up of 15 amino acids. The germline V gene encodes CDR1 MDHEN and CDR2 SYDVKM. In nucleotides, the CDR3 is TGTGCCAGCAGTCCAAGGACTAGCGGATACAATGAGCAGTTCTTC. This translates into CASSPRTSGYNEQFF.

The rearrangement uses TRBV7-9 and TRBJ1-6; D is unclear. The V and J ends lost 3 bases and 9 bases respectively, with 9 bases between them. CDR3 length: 13 residues. Germline V lookup: CDR1 SEHNR, CDR2 FQNEAQ (reference sequence). The CDR3 protein is CASSFEGGSPLHF. The CDR3 DNA is TGTGCCAGCAGCTTTGAGGGAGGTTCACCCCTCCACTTT.

This clone appeared once. This sequence joins TRBV15 and TRBJ2-1; 13 nucleotides line up with TRBD2. The V and J ends lost 5 bases and 7 bases, in that order; junction bases with no gene match: 5. The CDR3 sequence is 15 residues long. Germline CDR1 is LNHNV and CDR2 is YYDKDF (reference sequence). This chain's CDR3 is CATSALAGGVNEQFF. For the CDR3, the DNA is TGTGCCACCAGCGCACTAGCGGGAGGGGTGAATGAGCAGTTCTTC.

The genes are TRBV15 and TRBJ2-7; 9 nucleotides agree with TRBD2. The CDR3 contains 18 residues. Germline V gene sequence: CDR1 LNHNV, CDR2 YYDKDF (reference sequence). J gave up 2 bases and V 0 bases, and 11 bases lay outside the gene matches. As DNA, the CDR3 is TGTGCCACCAGCAGAGATCGCAGACTAGCGGATACTCCCTACGAGCAGTACTTC. This gives the protein CATSRDRRLADTPYEQYF.

The chain is built from TRBV28 and TRBJ2-3; D perhaps matches TRBD2 (5 bases). CDR1 MDHEN and CDR2 SYDVKM come from the germline V gene. This CDR3 contains 16 residues. V dropped 2 bases and J dropped 4 bases, with 16 bases sitting between them. CDR3 nucleotide sequence: TGTGCCAGCAGTTTAGTGAGGGCCCCAGTGGCAGATACGCAGTATTTT. Protein product: CASSLVRAPVADTQYF.

This chain connects TRBV5-8 to TRBJ1-2; D gene uncertain. The CDR3 covers 13 residues. The V gene lost 4 bases and the J gene lost 8 bases, with 15 bases spanning the gap. Germline V CDR1 and CDR2: SGHTS, YDEGEE. The DNA of the CDR3 is TGTGCCAGCAGCCCTCGTGCGGGTGGAGGCTACACCTTC. This sequence encodes CASSPRAGGGYTF.

In its sample, this clone was seen once. The chain has TRBV11-2 and TRBJ2-1, with 10 bases lining up with TRBD2. This CDR3 is built from 14 residues. V dropped 5 bases and J dropped 9; count of bases not matched to a gene: 7. In germline, CDR1 is SGHAT, CDR2 FQNNGV. Here the CDR3 DNA reads TGTGCCAGCAGCACTACTAGCGGGGCAGGTGAGCAGTTCTTC. It yields the protein CASSTTSGAGEQFF.

V gene TRBV6-5 combines with J gene TRBJ1-1; D might be TRBD1 (5 bases). Trimming shortened V by 7 bases and J by 12 bases, and 18 bases separated the two germline ends. This CDR3 region has 12 residues. Germline CDR1 is MNHEY and CDR2 is SVGAGI. The CDR3, as DNA: TGTGCCAGCACGCCCCCAGGGCCGTCCTCTTTCTTT. This codes for CASTPPGPSSFF.

The chain recombines TRBV5-8 with TRBJ2-5; TRBD1 is a possible D gene (6 bases). The CDR3 loop spans 15 amino acids. Trimming cost V 4 bases and J 5 bases, with 18 bases left between them. Per germline, CDR1 SGHTS and CDR2 YDEGEE. As DNA, the CDR3 is TGTGCCAGCAGCCCAGGGGACCGGAGGACCGAGACCCAGTACTTC. This translates into CASSPGDRRTETQYF.

The chain joins TRBV11-1 to TRBJ2-3; D possibly corresponds to TRBD1 (5 bases). Germline loops: CDR1 SGHAT, CDR2 FQDESV (reference sequence). Trimming left V 2 bases short and J 2 bases short, with 8 bases between. CDR3 size: 14 residues. The CDR3 loop reads CASSLKTDTDTQYF. CDR3 bases: TGTGCCAGCAGCTTAAAGACAGACACAGATACGCAGTATTTT.